The source of this T cell receptor beta chain is a study of CD4 T cells in relation to SARS-CoV-2 and coronaviruses. About this clone itself: Its specificity is unknown.

Generated by immunoSEQ multiplex PCR, the TCRdb table keeps only in-frame clones and is missing some. The sample gives 35,000 or so clones, around 77% of which show up once; 20% is in the top ten. The sequenced sample was memory CD4+ T cells from PBMCs, cultured in vitro. The TCR was taken from an adult with COVID-19.

The CDR3 nucleotides are TGTGCCAGCAGTTACGGGACAGGGGAGTTTGAGACCCAGTACTTC. This sequence encodes CASSYGTGEFETQYF. V gene TRBV6-6 combines with J gene TRBJ2-5; TRBD1 aligns across 10 bases. Germline V lookup: CDR1 MNHNY, CDR2 SVGAGI (reference sequence). This CDR3 is built from 15 residues. J lost 5 bases, V lost 2 bases, and 5 bases had no gene match.